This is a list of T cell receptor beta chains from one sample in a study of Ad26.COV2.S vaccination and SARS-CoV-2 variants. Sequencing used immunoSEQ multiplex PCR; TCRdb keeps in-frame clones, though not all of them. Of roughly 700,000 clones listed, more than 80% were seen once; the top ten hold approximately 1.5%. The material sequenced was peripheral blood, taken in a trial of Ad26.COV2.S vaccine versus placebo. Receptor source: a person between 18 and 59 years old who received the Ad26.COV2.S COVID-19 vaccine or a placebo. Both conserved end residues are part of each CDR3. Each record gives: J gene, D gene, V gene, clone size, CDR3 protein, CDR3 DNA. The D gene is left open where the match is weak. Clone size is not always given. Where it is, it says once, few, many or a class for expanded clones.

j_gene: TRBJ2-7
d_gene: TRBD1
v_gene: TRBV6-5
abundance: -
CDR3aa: CASSTQGQGKYEQYF
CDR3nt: TGTGCCAGCAGTACCCAGGGACAGGGAAAATACGAGCAGTACTTC

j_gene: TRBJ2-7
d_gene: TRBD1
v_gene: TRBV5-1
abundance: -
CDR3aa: CASSLDGTGPYEQYF
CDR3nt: TGCGCCAGCAGCTTGGATGGGACAGGTCCCTACGAGCAGTACTTC

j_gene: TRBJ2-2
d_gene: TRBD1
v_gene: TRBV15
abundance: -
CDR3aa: CATSRDVGTGGRARELFF
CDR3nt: TGTGCCACCAGCAGAGATGTCGGGACAGGTGGGAGAGCGCGGGAGCTGTTTTTT

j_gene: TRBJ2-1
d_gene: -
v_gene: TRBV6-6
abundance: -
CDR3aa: CASSPAGTITYNEQFF
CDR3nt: TGTGCCAGCAGCCCAGCCGGGACAATCACGTACAATGAGCAGTTCTTC

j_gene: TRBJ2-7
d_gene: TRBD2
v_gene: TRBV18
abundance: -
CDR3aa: CASSPKISGASYEQYF
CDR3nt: TGTGCCAGCTCACCAAAAATAAGCGGGGCAAGCTACGAGCAGTACTTC

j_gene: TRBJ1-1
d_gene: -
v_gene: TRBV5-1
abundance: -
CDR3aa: CASSLRVTAEAFF
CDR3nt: TGCGCCAGCAGCTTAAGGGTGACGGCCGAAGCTTTCTTT

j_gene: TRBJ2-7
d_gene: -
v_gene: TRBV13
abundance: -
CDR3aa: CASSLGPGGYEQYF
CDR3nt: TGTGCCAGCAGCTTAGGCCCCGGCGGGTACGAGCAGTACTTC

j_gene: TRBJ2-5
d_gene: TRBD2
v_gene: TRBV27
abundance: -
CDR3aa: CASSSKGLAGLLGRETQYF
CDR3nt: TGTGCCAGCAGTTCGAAAGGACTAGCGGGCCTCTTGGGTCGGGAGACCCAGTACTTC

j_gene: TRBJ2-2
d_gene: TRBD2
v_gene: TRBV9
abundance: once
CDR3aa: CASNLAGGPLLTGELFF
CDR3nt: TGTGCCAGCAACCTAGCGGGAGGCCCTCTCTTAACCGGGGAGCTGTTTTTT

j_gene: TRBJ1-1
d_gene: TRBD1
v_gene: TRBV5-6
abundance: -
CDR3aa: CASSLGTGANTEAFF
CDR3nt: TGTGCCAGCAGCTTGGGGACAGGAGCGAACACTGAAGCTTTCTTT

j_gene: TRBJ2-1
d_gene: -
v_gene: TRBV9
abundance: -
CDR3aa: CASSVSLAPYNEQFF
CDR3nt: TGTGCCAGCAGCGTAAGCCTAGCGCCTTACAATGAGCAGTTCTTC

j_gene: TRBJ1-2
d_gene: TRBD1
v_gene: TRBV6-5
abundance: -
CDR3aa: CASGGQGYGYTF
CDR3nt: TGTGCCAGCGGGGGACAGGGCTATGGCTACACCTTC

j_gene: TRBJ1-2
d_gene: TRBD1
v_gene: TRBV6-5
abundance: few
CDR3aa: CASAPGGLLGYTF
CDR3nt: TGTGCCAGTGCCCCAGGGGGCCTCCTTGGCTACACCTTC

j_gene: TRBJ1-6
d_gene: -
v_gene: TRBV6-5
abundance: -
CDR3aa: CASTGGASYNSPLHF
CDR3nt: TGTGCCAGCACGGGCGGAGCCTCCTATAATTCACCCCTCCACTTT

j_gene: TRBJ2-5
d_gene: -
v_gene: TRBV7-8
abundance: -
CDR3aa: CASSLSETRETQYF
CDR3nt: TGTGCCAGCAGCCTTAGCGAGACCCGGGAGACCCAGTACTTC

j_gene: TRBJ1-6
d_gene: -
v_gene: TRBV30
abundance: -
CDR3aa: CAWSYRGGSPLHF
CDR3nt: TGTGCCTGGAGTTACCGGGGAGGTTCACCCCTCCACTTT

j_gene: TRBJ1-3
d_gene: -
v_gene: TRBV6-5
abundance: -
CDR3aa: CASKTGESSGNTIYF
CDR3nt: TGTGCCAGCAAAACAGGCGAAAGCTCTGGAAACACCATATATTTT

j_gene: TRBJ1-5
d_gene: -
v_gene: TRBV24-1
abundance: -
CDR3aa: CATSEGGSNQPQHF
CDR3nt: TGTGCCACCAGTGAGGGGGGGAGCAATCAGCCCCAGCATTTT

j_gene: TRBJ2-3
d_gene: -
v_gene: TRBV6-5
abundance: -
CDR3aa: CASSYRISSDTQYF
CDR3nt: TGTGCCAGCAGTTACCGAATAAGTTCAGATACGCAGTATTTT

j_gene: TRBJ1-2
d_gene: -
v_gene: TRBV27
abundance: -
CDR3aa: CASSSREGYGYTF
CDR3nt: TGTGCCAGCAGTTCCCGGGAGGGGTATGGCTACACCTTC

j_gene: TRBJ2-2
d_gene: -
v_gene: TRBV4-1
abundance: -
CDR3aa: CASSHNRDAGELFF
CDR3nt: TGCGCCAGCAGCCATAACAGGGACGCCGGGGAGCTGTTTTTT

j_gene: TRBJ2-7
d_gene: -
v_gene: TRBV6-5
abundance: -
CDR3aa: CASSYGRLSYEQYF
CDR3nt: TGTGCCAGCAGTTACGGGCGGCTCTCCTACGAGCAGTACTTC

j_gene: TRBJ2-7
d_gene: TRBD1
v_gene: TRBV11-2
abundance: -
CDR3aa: CASSFFVTGPDAYEQYF
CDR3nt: TGTGCCAGCAGCTTCTTTGTGACAGGGCCGGATGCCTACGAGCAGTACTTC

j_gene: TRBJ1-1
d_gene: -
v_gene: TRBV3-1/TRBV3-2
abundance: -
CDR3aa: CASSRISGTEAFF
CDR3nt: TGTGCCAGCAGCCGGATCAGTGGCACTGAAGCTTTCTTT